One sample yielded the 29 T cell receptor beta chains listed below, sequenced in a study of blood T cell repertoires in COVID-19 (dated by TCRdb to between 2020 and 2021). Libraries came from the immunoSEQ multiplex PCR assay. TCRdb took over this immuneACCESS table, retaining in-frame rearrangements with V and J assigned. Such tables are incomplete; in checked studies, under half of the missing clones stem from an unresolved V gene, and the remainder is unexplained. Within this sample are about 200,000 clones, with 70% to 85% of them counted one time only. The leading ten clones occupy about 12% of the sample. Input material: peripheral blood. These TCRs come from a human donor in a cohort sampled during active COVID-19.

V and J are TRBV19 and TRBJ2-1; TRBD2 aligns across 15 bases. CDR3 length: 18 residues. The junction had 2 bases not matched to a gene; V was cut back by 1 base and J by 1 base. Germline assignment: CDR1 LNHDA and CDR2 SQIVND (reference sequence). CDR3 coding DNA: TGTGCCAGTAGTATAGGGACTAGCGGGAGGGTATCCTACAATGAGCAGTTCTTC. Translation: CASSIGTSGRVSYNEQFF.

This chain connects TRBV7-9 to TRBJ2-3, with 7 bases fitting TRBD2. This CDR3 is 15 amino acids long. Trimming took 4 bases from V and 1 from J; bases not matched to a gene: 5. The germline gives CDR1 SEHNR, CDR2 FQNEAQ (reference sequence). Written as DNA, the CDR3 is TGTGCCAGCAGCTCGATAGCGGGCGGCACAGATACGCAGTATTTT. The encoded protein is CASSSIAGGTDTQYF.

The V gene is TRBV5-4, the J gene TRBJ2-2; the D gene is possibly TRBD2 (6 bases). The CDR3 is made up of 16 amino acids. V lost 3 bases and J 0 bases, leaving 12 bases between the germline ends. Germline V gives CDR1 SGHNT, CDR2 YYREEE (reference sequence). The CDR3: CASSYSGTSNTGELFF. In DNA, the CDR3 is TGTGCCAGCAGCTACTCCGGGACTTCGAACACCGGGGAGCTGTTTTTT.

The CDR3 bases are TGCAGCGTAGCGCGCGACTGGTACTACAATGAGCAGTTCTTC. Protein sequence: CSVARDWYYNEQFF. This rearrangement joins TRBV29-1 to TRBJ2-1; unclear D gene. Trimming pared 6 bases from V and 3 bases from J, leaving 15 bases between. Per the germline V gene, CDR1 is SQVTM and CDR2 is ANQGSEA. The CDR3 sequence is 14 residues long.

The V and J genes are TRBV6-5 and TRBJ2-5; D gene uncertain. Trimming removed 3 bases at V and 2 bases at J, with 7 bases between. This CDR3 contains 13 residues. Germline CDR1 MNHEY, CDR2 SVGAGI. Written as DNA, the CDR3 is TGTGCCAGCAGTTATCTCCAGCAAGAGACCCAGTACTTC. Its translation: CASSYLQQETQYF.

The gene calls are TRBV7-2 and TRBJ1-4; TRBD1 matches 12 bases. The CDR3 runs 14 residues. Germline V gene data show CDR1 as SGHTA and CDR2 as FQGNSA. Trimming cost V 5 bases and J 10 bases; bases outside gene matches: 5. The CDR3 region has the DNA TGTGCCAGCAGCCCAGGGACAGGGGGCCGAAAACTGTTTTTT. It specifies CASSPGTGGRKLFF.

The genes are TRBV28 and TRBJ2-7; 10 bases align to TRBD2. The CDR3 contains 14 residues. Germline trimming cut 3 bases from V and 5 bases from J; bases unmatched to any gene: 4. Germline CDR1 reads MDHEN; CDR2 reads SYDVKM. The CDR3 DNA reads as TGTGCCAGCAGTTTCCTAGCGGGAGCCCACGAGCAGTACTTC. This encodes CASSFLAGAHEQYF.

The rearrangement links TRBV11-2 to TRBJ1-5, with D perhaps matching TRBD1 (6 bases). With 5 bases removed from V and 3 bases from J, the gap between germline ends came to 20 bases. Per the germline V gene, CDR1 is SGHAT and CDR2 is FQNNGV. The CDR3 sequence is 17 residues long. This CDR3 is CASSRPPGAGDNQPQHF. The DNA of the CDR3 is TGTGCCAGCAGCCGACCACCAGGGGCGGGGGACAATCAGCCCCAGCATTTT.

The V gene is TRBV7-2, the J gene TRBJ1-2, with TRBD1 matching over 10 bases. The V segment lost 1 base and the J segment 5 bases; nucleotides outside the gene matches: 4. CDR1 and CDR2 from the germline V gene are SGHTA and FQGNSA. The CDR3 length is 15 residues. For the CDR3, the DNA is TGTGCCAGCAGCTTAGGGGACAGGGGACTGTATGGCTACACCTTC. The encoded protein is CASSLGDRGLYGYTF. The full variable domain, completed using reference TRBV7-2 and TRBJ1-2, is GAGVSQSPSNKVTEKGKDVELRCDPISGHTALYWYRQSLGQGLEFLIYFQGNSAPDKSGLPSDRFSAERTGGSVSTLTIQRTQQEDSAVYLCASSLGDRGLYGYTFGSGTRLTVV.

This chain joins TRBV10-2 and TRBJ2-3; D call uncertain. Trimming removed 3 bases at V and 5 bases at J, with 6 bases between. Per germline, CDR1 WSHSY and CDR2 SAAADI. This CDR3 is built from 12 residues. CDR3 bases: TGCGCCAGCAGTGACTGGCAAGATACGCAGTATTTT. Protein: CASSDWQDTQYF.

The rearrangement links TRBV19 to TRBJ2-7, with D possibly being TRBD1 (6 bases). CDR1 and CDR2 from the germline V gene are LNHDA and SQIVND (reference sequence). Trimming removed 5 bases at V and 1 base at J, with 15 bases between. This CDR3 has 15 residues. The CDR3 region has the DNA TGTGCCAGTAGTTCCGGCAGGGGAAAATCCTACGAGCAGTACTTC. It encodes CASSSGRGKSYEQYF.

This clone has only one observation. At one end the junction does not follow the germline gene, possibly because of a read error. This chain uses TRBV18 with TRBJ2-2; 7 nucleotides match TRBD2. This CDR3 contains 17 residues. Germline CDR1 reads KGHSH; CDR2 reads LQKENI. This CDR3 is CASSPQALTSVAGELFF. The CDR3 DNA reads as TGTGCCAGCTCCCCACAGGCCCTCACTAGCGTCGCCGGGGAGCTGTTTTTT.

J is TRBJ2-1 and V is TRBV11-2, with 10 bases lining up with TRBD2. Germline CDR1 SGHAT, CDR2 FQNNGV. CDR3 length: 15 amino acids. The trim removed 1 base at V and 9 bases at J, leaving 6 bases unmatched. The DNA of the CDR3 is TGTGCCAGCAGCTTAGTTCTAGCGGGAGTGAGTGAGCAGTTCTTC. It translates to CASSLVLAGVSEQFF.

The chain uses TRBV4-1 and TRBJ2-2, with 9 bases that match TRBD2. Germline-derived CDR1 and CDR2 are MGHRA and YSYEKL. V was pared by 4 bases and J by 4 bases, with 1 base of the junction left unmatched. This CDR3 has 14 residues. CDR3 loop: CASSLAGATGELFF. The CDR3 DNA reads TGCGCCAGCAGCCTAGCGGGAGCCACCGGGGAGCTGTTTTTT.

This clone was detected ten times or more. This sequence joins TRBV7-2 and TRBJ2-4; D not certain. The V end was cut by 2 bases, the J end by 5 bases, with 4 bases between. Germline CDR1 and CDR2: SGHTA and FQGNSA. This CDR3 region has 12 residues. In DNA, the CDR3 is TGTGCCAGCAGCTTATCTCAAAACATTCAGTACTTC. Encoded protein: CASSLSQNIQYF.

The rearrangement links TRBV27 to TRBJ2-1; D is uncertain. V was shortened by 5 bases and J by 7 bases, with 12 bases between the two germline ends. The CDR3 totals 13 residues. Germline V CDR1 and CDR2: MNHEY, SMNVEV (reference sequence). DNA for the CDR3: TGTGCCAGCAGTCCCACAACGGGTAATGAGCAGTTCTTC. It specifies CASSPTTGNEQFF.

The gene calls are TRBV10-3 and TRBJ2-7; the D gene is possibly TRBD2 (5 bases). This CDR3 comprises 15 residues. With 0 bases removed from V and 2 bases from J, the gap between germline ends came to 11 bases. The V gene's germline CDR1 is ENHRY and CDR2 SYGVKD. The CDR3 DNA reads TGTGCCATCAGTGAGTCGGCTAGCAGCACCTACGAGCAGTACTTC. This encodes CAISESASSTYEQYF.

CDR3 residues: CASSLLLAGVYGNEQFF. The CDR3 bases are TGTGCCAGCAGCTTGTTACTAGCGGGAGTATATGGCAATGAGCAGTTCTTC. This rearrangement joins TRBV5-6 to TRBJ2-1; 11 bases match TRBD2. The trim removed 1 base at V and 6 bases at J, leaving 9 bases unmatched. CDR3 length: 17 amino acids. Germline V gene lookup returns CDR1 SGHDT and CDR2 YYEEEE.

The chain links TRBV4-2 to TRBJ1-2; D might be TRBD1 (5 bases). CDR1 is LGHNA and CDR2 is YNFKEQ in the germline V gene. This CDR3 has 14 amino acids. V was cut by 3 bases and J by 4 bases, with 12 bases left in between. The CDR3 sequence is CASSQGGVLYGYTF. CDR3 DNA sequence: TGTGCCAGCAGCCAGGGGGGGGTGCTCTATGGCTACACCTTC.

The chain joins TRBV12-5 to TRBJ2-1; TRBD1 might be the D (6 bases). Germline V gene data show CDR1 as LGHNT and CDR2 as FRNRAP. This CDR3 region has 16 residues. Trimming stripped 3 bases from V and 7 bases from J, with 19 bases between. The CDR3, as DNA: TGTGCTAGTGGTTTTCACCGGGACATCGGCCCAAATGAGCAGTTCTTC. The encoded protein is CASGFHRDIGPNEQFF. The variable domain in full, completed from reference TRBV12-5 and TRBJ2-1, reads DARVTQTPRHKVTEMGQEVTMRCQPILGHNTVFWYRQTMMQGLELLAYFRNRAPLDDSGMPKDRFSAEMPDATLATLKIQPSEPRDSAVYFCASGFHRDIGPNEQFFGPGTRLTVL.

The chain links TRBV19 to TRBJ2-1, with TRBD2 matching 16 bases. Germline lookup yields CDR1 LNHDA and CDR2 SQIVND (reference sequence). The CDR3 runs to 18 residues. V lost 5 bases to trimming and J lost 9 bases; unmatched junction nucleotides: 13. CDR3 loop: CASSGGTSGRVSSGEQFF. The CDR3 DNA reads TGTGCCAGTAGTGGGGGGACTAGCGGGAGGGTTAGTTCGGGTGAGCAGTTCTTC.

In nucleotides, the CDR3 is TGTGCCAGCAGCTTCGACCAGGGGCCCTACGAGCAGTACTTC. The encoded protein is CASSFDQGPYEQYF. The chain has TRBV7-9 and TRBJ2-7, with D possibly being TRBD1 (6 bases). V lost 3 bases to trimming and J lost 2 bases, with 11 bases between them. Germline V lookup: CDR1 SEHNR, CDR2 FQNEAQ (reference sequence). CDR3 length: 14 residues.

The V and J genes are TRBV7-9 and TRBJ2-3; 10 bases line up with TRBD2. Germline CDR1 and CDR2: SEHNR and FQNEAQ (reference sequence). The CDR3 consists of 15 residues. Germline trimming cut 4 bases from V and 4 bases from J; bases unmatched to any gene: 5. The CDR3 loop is CASSYASGSPDTQYF. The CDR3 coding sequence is TGTGCCAGCAGCTACGCTAGCGGGAGTCCAGATACGCAGTATTTT.

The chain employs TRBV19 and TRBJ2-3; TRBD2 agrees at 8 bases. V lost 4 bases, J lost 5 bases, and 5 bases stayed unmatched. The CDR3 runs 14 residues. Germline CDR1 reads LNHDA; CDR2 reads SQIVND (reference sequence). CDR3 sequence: CASSTAGVLDTQYF. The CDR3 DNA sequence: TGTGCCAGTAGTACAGCGGGAGTCTTAGATACGCAGTATTTT. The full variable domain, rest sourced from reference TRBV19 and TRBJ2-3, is DGGITQSPKYLFRKEGQNVTLSCEQNLNHDAMYWYRQDPGQGLRLIYYSQIVNDFQKGDIAEGYSVSREKKESFPLTVTSAQKNPTAFYLCASSTAGVLDTQYFGPGTRLTVL.

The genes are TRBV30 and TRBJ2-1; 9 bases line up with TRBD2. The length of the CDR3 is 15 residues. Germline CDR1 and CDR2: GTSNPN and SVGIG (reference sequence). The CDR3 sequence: CASRGSGRTANEQFF. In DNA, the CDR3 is TGTGCATCGAGGGGTAGCGGGAGAACGGCCAATGAGCAGTTCTTC.

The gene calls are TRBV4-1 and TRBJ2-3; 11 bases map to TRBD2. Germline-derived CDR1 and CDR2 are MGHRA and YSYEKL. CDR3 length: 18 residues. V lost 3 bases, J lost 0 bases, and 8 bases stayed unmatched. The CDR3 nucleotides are TGCGCCAGCAGCCATACTAGCGGGAGTGCCCCTAGCACAGATACGCAGTATTTT. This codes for CASSHTSGSAPSTDTQYF.

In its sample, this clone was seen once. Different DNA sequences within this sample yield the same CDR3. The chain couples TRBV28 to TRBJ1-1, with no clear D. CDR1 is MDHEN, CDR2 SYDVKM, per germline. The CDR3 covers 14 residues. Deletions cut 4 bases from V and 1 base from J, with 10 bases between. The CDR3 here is CASSSPGGNTEAFF. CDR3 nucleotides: TGTGCCAGCAGTTCCCCCGGCGGGAACACTGAAGCTTTCTTT.

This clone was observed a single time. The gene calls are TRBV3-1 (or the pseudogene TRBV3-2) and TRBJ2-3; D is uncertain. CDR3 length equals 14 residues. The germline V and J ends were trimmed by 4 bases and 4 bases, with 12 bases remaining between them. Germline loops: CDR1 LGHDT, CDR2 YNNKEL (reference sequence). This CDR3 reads CASSPPLFADTQYF. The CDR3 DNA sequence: TGTGCCAGCAGCCCTCCTCTATTCGCAGATACGCAGTATTTT.

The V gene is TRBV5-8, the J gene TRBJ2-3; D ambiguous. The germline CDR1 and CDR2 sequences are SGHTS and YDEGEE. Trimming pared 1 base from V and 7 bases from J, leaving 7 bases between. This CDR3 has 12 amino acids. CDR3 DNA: TGTGCCAGCAGCTTGCAGGTGTATACGCAGTATTTT. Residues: CASSLQVYTQYF.